The present TCR beta chain was sequenced within a study of Ad26.COV2.S vaccination and SARS-CoV-2 variants. Overall study: By the intramuscular route, Ad26.COV2.S was given once, or twice 56 days apart.

The assay was immunoSEQ multiplex PCR, and TCRdb's table has in-frame clones only and misses some. In the table there are about 350,000 clones, approximately 90% of which are singletons. Worth noting for this clone: Its specificity is not known.

As to treatment: around 19 received Ad26.COV2.S at low or high dose, single or two shots; a few received placebo; per-sample allocation not given. Sample collection was performed on day 63 after the first vaccine or placebo injection. The study, taken as a whole, reports: Placebo recipients trailed vaccine recipients in spike-specific TCR breadth. Breadth of non-spike TCRs did not differ between vaccinees and placebo recipients. Substantial post-vaccination breadth of spike-specific CD8+ and CD4+ T cell responses was reported.

Sequenced material: peripheral blood, taken in a trial of Ad26.COV2.S vaccine versus placebo. The TCR comes from a person between 18 and 59 years old who received the Ad26.COV2.S COVID-19 vaccine or a placebo.

Here the CDR3 DNA reads TGTGCCAGTAGTATAGATCCGGCAGGGGGTACCGGGGAGCTGTTTTTT. Its translation is CASSIDPAGGTGELFF. The chain employs TRBV19 and TRBJ2-2; 7 nucleotides line up with TRBD1. V lost 0 bases, J lost 5 bases, and 6 bases stayed unmatched. Germline V gene lookup returns CDR1 LNHDA and CDR2 SQIVND (reference sequence). The CDR3 consists of 16 residues.